The rows below give T cell receptor beta chains drawn from one sample of a study of STAT5B mutations in CD4+ large granular lymphocyte leukemia. Sequencing used immunoSEQ multiplex PCR; TCRdb keeps in-frame clones, though not all of them. The sample has nearly 35,000 clones; about 65% are singletons. Sequences were obtained from CD4+ T cells from blood buffy coats. The receptor set was obtained from a human donor in good health. Both conserved end residues are part of each CDR3. The D gene is left open where the match is weak. Some rows mark clone size as missing; the rest say once, few, many or name a class of expanded clone.

clone size: .; D gene: .; V gene: TRBV7-8; J gene: TRBJ2-1; CDR3 DNA: TGTGCCAGCCGCGACAGGAGCGGGGATTACAATGAGCAGTTCTTC; CDR3 protein: CASRDRSGDYNEQFF
clone size: .; D gene: .; V gene: TRBV2; J gene: TRBJ1-4; CDR3 DNA: TGTGCCAGCAGTGAGGGGATCCCGGGGGAAAAACTGTTTTTT; CDR3 protein: CASSEGIPGEKLFF
clone size: few; D gene: .; V gene: TRBV6-1; J gene: TRBJ1-5; CDR3 DNA: TGTGCCAGCAGCAAAGACAGGAGCAATCAGCCCCAGCATTTT; CDR3 protein: CASSKDRSNQPQHF
clone size: .; D gene: .; V gene: TRBV7-8; J gene: TRBJ2-6; CDR3 DNA: TGTGCCAGCAGCGGTGGACGTTCTGGGGCCAACGTCCTGACTTTC; CDR3 protein: CASSGGRSGANVLTF
clone size: .; D gene: .; V gene: TRBV18; J gene: TRBJ2-5; CDR3 DNA: TGTGCCAGCTCACCATCGACGGGGCCCACCCAGTACTTC; CDR3 protein: CASSPSTGPTQYF
clone size: .; D gene: TRBD1; V gene: TRBV20-1; J gene: TRBJ1-1; CDR3 DNA: TGCAGTGCTAGTCCGCAGGGGGGTTCGACCTTT; CDR3 protein: CSASPQGGSTF
clone size: .; D gene: .; V gene: TRBV15; J gene: TRBJ2-1; CDR3 DNA: TGTGCCACCAGCAGTCCCTGGCGGCCGAGCTCCTACAATGAGCAGTTCTTC; CDR3 protein: CATSSPWRPSSYNEQFF
clone size: .; D gene: .; V gene: TRBV2; J gene: TRBJ1-2; CDR3 DNA: TGTGCCAGCCGTCTGTCCGAGAACTATGGCTACACCTTC; CDR3 protein: CASRLSENYGYTF
clone size: few; D gene: TRBD1; V gene: TRBV29-1; J gene: TRBJ1-1; CDR3 DNA: TGCAGCGTTGATGTGGACAGGGGGCTTAGTATGAACACTGAAGCTTTCTTT; CDR3 protein: CSVDVDRGLSMNTEAFF
clone size: .; D gene: TRBD1; V gene: TRBV6-1; J gene: TRBJ2-1; CDR3 DNA: TGTGCCAGCAGTCAGGGACAGGGTGATCTCTTC; CDR3 protein: CASSQGQGDLF
clone size: .; D gene: TRBD2; V gene: TRBV6-6; J gene: TRBJ2-2; CDR3 DNA: TGTGCCAGCAGGGGGCGAAGACTAGCTGATCCCGGGGAGCTGTTTTTT; CDR3 protein: CASRGRRLADPGELFF
clone size: .; D gene: .; V gene: TRBV6-5; J gene: TRBJ1-1; CDR3 DNA: TGTGCCAGCAGTTACTTCCAGGCAGGAATGAACACTGAAGCTTTCTTT; CDR3 protein: CASSYFQAGMNTEAFF
clone size: .; D gene: TRBD1; V gene: TRBV7-8; J gene: TRBJ1-4; CDR3 DNA: TGTGCCAGCAGCTTAGCGGTCCTGACAGGGGGCGGTGAAAAACTGTTTTTT; CDR3 protein: CASSLAVLTGGGEKLFF
clone size: few; D gene: .; V gene: TRBV7-2; J gene: TRBJ2-5; CDR3 DNA: TGTGCCAGCAGCTTAAGGCCCGGACAACAAGAGACCCAGTACTTC; CDR3 protein: CASSLRPGQQETQYF
clone size: .; D gene: .; V gene: TRBV7-9; J gene: TRBJ1-2; CDR3 DNA: TGTGCCAGCAGCTTAGACACAGGAGTTTGGGGCTACACCTTC; CDR3 protein: CASSLDTGVWGYTF
clone size: .; D gene: TRBD1; V gene: TRBV4-2; J gene: TRBJ1-1; CDR3 DNA: TGTGCCAGCAGCCAAGATTTGGGGACAGGGGACTTTGGCACTGAAGCTTTCTTT; CDR3 protein: CASSQDLGTGDFGTEAFF
clone size: .; D gene: .; V gene: TRBV2; J gene: TRBJ1-4; CDR3 DNA: TGTGCCAGCGGATTAGAGACTAATGAAAAACTGTTTTTT; CDR3 protein: CASGLETNEKLFF
clone size: once; D gene: TRBD1; V gene: TRBV6-5; J gene: TRBJ1-1; CDR3 DNA: TGTGCCAGCAGCTCCAGGGGGCGCGGGAACACTGAAGCTTTCTTT; CDR3 protein: CASSSRGRGNTEAFF
clone size: .; D gene: TRBD1; V gene: TRBV2; J gene: TRBJ2-7; CDR3 DNA: TGTGCCAGCAGCGCCGCGGGACAGGTGGGAGAGCAGTACTTC; CDR3 protein: CASSAAGQVGEQYF
clone size: .; D gene: .; V gene: TRBV19; J gene: TRBJ2-7; CDR3 DNA: TGTGCCAGTAGTACCCAGGAGCGGGCTGAGCAGTACTTC; CDR3 protein: CASSTQERAEQYF
clone size: once; D gene: .; V gene: TRBV7-9; J gene: TRBJ1-1; CDR3 DNA: TGTGCCTGCTCGCCGGGAACCTTCTCCCAGAACACTGAAGCTTTCTTT; CDR3 protein: CACSPGTFSQNTEAFF
clone size: .; D gene: .; V gene: TRBV2; J gene: TRBJ1-4; CDR3 DNA: TGTGCCAGCAGTGAAGTGGCAGGGCGCAATGAAAAACTGTTTTTT; CDR3 protein: CASSEVAGRNEKLFF
clone size: .; D gene: .; V gene: TRBV18; J gene: TRBJ1-5; CDR3 DNA: TGTGCCAGCTCGCCAACTACCACTTTCTCAAATCAGCCCCAGCATTTT; CDR3 protein: CASSPTTTFSNQPQHF
clone size: .; D gene: .; V gene: TRBV6-1; J gene: TRBJ1-1; CDR3 DNA: TGTGCCGGCAGAAGGGGGATTAACACTGAAGCTTTCTTT; CDR3 protein: CAGRRGINTEAFF
clone size: .; D gene: .; V gene: TRBV5-1; J gene: TRBJ2-7; CDR3 DNA: TGCGCCAGCAGCTTGTACATCTCCTACGAGCAGTACTTC; CDR3 protein: CASSLYISYEQYF
clone size: few; D gene: TRBD1; V gene: TRBV19; J gene: TRBJ1-2; CDR3 DNA: TGTGCCAGTAGAGCGGAAGACAGGGAGTACTATGGCTACACCTTC; CDR3 protein: CASRAEDREYYGYTF
clone size: .; D gene: TRBD1; V gene: TRBV27; J gene: TRBJ1-6; CDR3 DNA: TGTGCCAGCAGTTTACGGACAGGGAGGTCCTATAATTCACCCCTCCACTTT; CDR3 protein: CASSLRTGRSYNSPLHF
clone size: .; D gene: .; V gene: TRBV7-6; J gene: TRBJ2-3; CDR3 DNA: TGTGCCAGCAGCCCCACGTCCTTGTCCGGCAGGGGCACAGATACGCAGTATTTT; CDR3 protein: CASSPTSLSGRGTDTQYF
clone size: .; D gene: TRBD2; V gene: TRBV11-1; J gene: TRBJ2-1; CDR3 DNA: TGTGCCAGCAGCTTAGACCTCAGCAGCGGGGGGTACAATGAGCAGTTCTTC; CDR3 protein: CASSLDLSSGGYNEQFF
clone size: .; D gene: TRBD1; V gene: TRBV4-3; J gene: TRBJ2-5; CDR3 DNA: TGCGCCAGCAGCCAAGGGGCAGGGGGCGAGGAGACCCAGTACTTC; CDR3 protein: CASSQGAGGEETQYF
clone size: .; D gene: .; V gene: TRBV5-1; J gene: TRBJ1-1; CDR3 DNA: TGCGCCAGCAGGGGCCCGGGCACTGAAGCTTTCTTT; CDR3 protein: CASRGPGTEAFF
clone size: .; D gene: .; V gene: TRBV28; J gene: TRBJ1-2; CDR3 DNA: TGTGCCAGCAGTTTAAGTTACAGATCTGGCTACACCTTC; CDR3 protein: CASSLSYRSGYTF
clone size: .; D gene: .; V gene: TRBV5-1; J gene: TRBJ1-2; CDR3 DNA: TGCGCCAGCACTAAGGGCGGGGCCGAGGGCTATGGCTACACCTTC; CDR3 protein: CASTKGGAEGYGYTF
clone size: few; D gene: TRBD1; V gene: TRBV6-1; J gene: TRBJ1-2; CDR3 DNA: TGTGCCAGTACACAGGGGGCTCCTAACTATGGCTACACCTTC; CDR3 protein: CASTQGAPNYGYTF
clone size: .; D gene: TRBD2; V gene: TRBV5-1; J gene: TRBJ2-7; CDR3 DNA: TGCGCCAGCAGCCTCGGGGGGGTAGGCGGGGAGCAGTACTTC; CDR3 protein: CASSLGGVGGEQYF
clone size: few; D gene: .; V gene: TRBV11-2; J gene: TRBJ2-7; CDR3 DNA: TGTGCCAGCAGCTCATGGACAGACAACTACGAGCAGTACTTC; CDR3 protein: CASSSWTDNYEQYF
clone size: .; D gene: TRBD2; V gene: TRBV4-1; J gene: TRBJ2-5; CDR3 DNA: TGCGCCAGCAGCCAAAGACTAGCGGGGGGGCAAGAGACCCAGTACTTC; CDR3 protein: CASSQRLAGGQETQYF
clone size: .; D gene: .; V gene: TRBV5-1; J gene: TRBJ1-2; CDR3 DNA: TGCGCCAGCAGCTTGGGGCCCACACAGTCGGCTGGCTACACCTTC; CDR3 protein: CASSLGPTQSAGYTF
clone size: .; D gene: TRBD1; V gene: TRBV5-6; J gene: TRBJ2-1; CDR3 DNA: TGTGCCAGCAGCCGGGGGACAGGGTCTGAGCAGTTCTTC; CDR3 protein: CASSRGTGSEQFF
clone size: .; D gene: .; V gene: TRBV4-1; J gene: TRBJ2-1; CDR3 DNA: TGCGCCAGCAGCCAAGATCGAGGTCGGGGGCCATACAATGAGCAGTTCTTC; CDR3 protein: CASSQDRGRGPYNEQFF
clone size: few; D gene: .; V gene: TRBV18; J gene: TRBJ1-5; CDR3 DNA: TGTGCCAGCTCAGCCGGTGGGGTGGGCAATCAGCCCCAGCATTTT; CDR3 protein: CASSAGGVGNQPQHF
clone size: .; D gene: TRBD1; V gene: TRBV28; J gene: TRBJ2-5; CDR3 DNA: TGTGCCAGCAACCCAGGGGGCCAACAAAAGACCCAGTACTTC; CDR3 protein: CASNPGGQQKTQYF
clone size: few; D gene: TRBD1; V gene: TRBV5-1; J gene: TRBJ2-2; CDR3 DNA: TGCGCCAGCAGCGAACCGGGACAGGGATCCGGGGAGCTGTTTTTT; CDR3 protein: CASSEPGQGSGELFF
clone size: .; D gene: .; V gene: TRBV5-6; J gene: TRBJ1-3; CDR3 DNA: TGTGCCAGCAGCGGCCTCGGCTCTGGAAACACCATATATTTT; CDR3 protein: CASSGLGSGNTIYF
clone size: .; D gene: .; V gene: TRBV5-1; J gene: TRBJ1-2; CDR3 DNA: TGCGCCAGCAGCTTGGACGGGAAATCCCCCTCCTTC; CDR3 protein: CASSLDGKSPSF
clone size: .; D gene: .; V gene: TRBV7-4; J gene: TRBJ1-5; CDR3 DNA: TGTGCCAGCAGCACCATACGGGGAAGCAATCAGCCCCAGCATTTT; CDR3 protein: CASSTIRGSNQPQHF
clone size: .; D gene: .; V gene: TRBV6-1; J gene: TRBJ1-1; CDR3 DNA: TGTGCCAGCAATAGGTTTAACACTGAAGCTTTCTTT; CDR3 protein: CASNRFNTEAFF
clone size: .; D gene: .; V gene: TRBV7-3; J gene: TRBJ2-1; CDR3 DNA: TGTGCCAGCAGCTTACGACCCGGAAATGAGCAGTTCTTC; CDR3 protein: CASSLRPGNEQFF
clone size: once; D gene: TRBD2; V gene: TRBV5-1; J gene: TRBJ2-3; CDR3 DNA: TGCGCCAGCAGCGCCGGGACTAGCGGGGGGCCCACAGATACGCAGTATTTT; CDR3 protein: CASSAGTSGGPTDTQYF
clone size: once; D gene: TRBD2; V gene: TRBV27; J gene: TRBJ2-7; CDR3 DNA: TGTGCCAGCAGTTTCCGATCCGGGACTAGCGGGGGCACCTACGAGCAGTACTTC; CDR3 protein: CASSFRSGTSGGTYEQYF
clone size: few; D gene: .; V gene: TRBV4-2; J gene: TRBJ1-5; CDR3 DNA: TGTGCCAGCAGCCAAGCAGGTGGACAGTCAAATCAGCCCCAGCATTTT; CDR3 protein: CASSQAGGQSNQPQHF
clone size: .; D gene: TRBD2; V gene: TRBV9; J gene: TRBJ2-5; CDR3 DNA: TGTGCCAGCAGCTTGCGCGGGGGGGGCCAGGAAGAGACCCAGTACTTC; CDR3 protein: CASSLRGGGQEETQYF